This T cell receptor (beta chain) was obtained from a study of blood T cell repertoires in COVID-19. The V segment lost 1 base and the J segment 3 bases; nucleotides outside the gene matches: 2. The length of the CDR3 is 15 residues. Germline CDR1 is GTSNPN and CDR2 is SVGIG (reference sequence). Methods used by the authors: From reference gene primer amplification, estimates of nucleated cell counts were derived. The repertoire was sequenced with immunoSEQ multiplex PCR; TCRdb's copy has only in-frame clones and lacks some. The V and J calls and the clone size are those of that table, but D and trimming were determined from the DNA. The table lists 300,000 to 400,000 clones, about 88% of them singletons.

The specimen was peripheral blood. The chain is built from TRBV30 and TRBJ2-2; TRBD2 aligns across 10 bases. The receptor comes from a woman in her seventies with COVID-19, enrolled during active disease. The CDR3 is CAWSALAGDTGELFF. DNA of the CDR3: TGTGCCTGGAGTGCCCTAGCGGGGGACACCGGGGAGCTGTTTTTT.